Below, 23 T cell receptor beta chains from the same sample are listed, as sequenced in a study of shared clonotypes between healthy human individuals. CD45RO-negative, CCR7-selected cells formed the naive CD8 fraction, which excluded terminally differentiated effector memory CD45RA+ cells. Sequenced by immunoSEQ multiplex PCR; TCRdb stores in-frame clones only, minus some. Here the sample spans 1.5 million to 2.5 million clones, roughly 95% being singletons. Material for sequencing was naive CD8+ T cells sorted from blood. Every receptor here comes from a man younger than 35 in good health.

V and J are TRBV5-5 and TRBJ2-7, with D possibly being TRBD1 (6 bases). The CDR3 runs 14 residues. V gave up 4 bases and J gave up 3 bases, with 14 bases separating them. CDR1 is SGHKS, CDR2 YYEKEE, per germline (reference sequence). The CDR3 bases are TGTGCCAGCAGCCTCAGAGGGGACATCTACGAGCAGTACTTC. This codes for CASSLRGDIYEQYF. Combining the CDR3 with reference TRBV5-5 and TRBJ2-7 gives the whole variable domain DAGVTQSPTHLIKTRGQQVTLRCSPISGHKSVSWYQQVLGQGPQFIFQYYEKEERGRGNFPDRFSARQFPNYSSELNVNALLLGDSALYLCASSLRGDIYEQYFGPGTRLTVT.

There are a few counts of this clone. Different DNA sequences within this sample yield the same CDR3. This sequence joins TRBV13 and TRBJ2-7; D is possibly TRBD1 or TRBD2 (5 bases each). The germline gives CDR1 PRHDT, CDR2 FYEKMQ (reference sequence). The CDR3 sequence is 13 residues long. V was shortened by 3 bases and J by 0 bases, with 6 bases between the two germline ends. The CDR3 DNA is TGTGCCAGCAGCTTGGGGACCTCCTACGAGCAGTACTTC. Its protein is CASSLGTSYEQYF.

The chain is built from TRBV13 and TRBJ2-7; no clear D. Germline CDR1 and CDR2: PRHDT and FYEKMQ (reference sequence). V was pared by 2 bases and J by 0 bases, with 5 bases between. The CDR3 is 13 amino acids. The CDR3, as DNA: TGTGCCAGCAGCTTAACCAACTCCTACGAGCAGTACTTC. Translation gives CASSLTNSYEQYF.

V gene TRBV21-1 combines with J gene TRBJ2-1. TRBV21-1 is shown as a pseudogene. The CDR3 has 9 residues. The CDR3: CASSHGSLF. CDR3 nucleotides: TGTGCCAGTTCCCACGGCTCGCTCTTC.

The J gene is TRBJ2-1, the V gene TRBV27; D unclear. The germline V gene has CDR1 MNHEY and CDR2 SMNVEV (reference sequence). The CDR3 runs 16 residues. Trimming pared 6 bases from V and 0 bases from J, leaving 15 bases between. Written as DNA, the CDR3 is TGTGCCAGCAGCATCACGTTAGCCTTCTCCTACAATGAGCAGTTCTTC. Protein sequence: CASSITLAFSYNEQFF.

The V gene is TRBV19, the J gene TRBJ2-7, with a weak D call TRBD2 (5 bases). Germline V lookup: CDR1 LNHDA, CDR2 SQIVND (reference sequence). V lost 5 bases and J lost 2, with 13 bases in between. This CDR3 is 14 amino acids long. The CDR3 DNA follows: TGTGCCAGTAGTGTCTCCGGGGTTACCTACGAGCAGTACTTC. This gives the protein CASSVSGVTYEQYF.

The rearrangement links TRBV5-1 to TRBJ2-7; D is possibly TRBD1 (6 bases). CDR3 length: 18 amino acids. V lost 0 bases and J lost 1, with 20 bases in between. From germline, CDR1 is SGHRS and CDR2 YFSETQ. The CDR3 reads CASSLGALGALGSYEQYF. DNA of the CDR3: TGCGCCAGCAGCTTGGGAGCCCTGGGGGCCCTGGGGTCCTACGAGCAGTACTTC.

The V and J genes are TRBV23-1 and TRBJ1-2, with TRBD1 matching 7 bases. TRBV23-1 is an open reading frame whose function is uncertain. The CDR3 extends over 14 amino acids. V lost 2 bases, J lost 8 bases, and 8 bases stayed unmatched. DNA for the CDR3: TGCGCCAGCAGTCAACCTTATCGGGACAGCGGCTACACCTTC. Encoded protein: CASSQPYRDSGYTF.

CDR3 amino acids: CASSSQGTTGETQYF. The CDR3 coding sequence is TGCGCCAGCAGCTCACAAGGGACAACGGGAGAGACCCAGTACTTC. The rearrangement joins TRBV5-1 to TRBJ2-5; TRBD1 might be the D (6 bases). CDR3 length: 15 residues. Trimming shortened V by 3 bases and J by 4 bases, and 16 bases separated the two germline ends. CDR1 is SGHRS and CDR2 is YFSETQ in the germline V gene. The full variable domain, in which reference TRBV5-1 and TRBJ2-5 provide the parts outside the CDR3, is KAGVTQTPRYLIKTRGQQVTLSCSPISGHRSVSWYQQTPGQGLQFLFEYFSETQRNKGNFPGRFSGRQFSNSRSEMNVSTLELGDSALYLCASSSQGTTGETQYFGPGTRLLVL.

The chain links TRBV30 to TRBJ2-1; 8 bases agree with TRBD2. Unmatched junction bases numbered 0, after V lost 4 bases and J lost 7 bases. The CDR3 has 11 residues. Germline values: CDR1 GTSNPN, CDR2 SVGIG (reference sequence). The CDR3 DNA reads TGTGCCTGGACTAGCGGGAATGAGCAGTTCTTC. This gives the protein CAWTSGNEQFF.

CDR3 sequence: CTSSQDCRDLADRNNEQFF. The CDR3 region has the DNA TGCACCAGCAGCCAAGATTGTCGAGACCTAGCGGATCGCAACAATGAGCAGTTCTTC. V and J are TRBV1 and TRBJ2-1; the table's TRBD2 call for D was not verified on the DNA. TRBV1 counts as a pseudogene. CDR3 length: 19 residues.

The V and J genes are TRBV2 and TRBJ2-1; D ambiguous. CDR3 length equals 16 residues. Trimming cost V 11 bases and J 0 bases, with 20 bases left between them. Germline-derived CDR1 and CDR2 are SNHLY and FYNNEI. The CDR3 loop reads CARIPPGIGSYNEQFF. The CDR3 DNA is TGTGCCCGAATCCCTCCTGGGATAGGCTCCTACAATGAGCAGTTCTTC.

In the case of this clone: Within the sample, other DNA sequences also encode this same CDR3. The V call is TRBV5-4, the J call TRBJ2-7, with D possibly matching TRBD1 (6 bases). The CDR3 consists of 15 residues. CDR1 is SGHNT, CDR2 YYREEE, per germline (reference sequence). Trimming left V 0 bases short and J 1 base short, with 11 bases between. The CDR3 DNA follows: TGTGCCAGCAGCTTGGGATCAGGGGCGTCCTACGAGCAGTACTTC. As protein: CASSLGSGASYEQYF.

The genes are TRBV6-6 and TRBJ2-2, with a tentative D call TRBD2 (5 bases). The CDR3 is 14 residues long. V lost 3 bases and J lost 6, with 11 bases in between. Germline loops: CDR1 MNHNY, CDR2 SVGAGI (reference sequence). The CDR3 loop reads CASSYVDGAGELFF. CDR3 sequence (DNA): TGTGCCAGCAGTTATGTCGACGGGGCCGGGGAGCTGTTTTTT.

CDR3 nucleotide sequence: TGTGCCAGCAGCTTAGATTGGACAGGGACCTCCTACGAGCAGTACTTC. Translated, it gives CASSLDWTGTSYEQYF. The V gene is TRBV7-9, the J gene TRBJ2-7; 8 bases map to TRBD1. V lost 1 base, J lost 0 bases, and 5 bases stayed unmatched. This CDR3 region has 16 residues. From germline, CDR1 is SEHNR and CDR2 FQNEAQ (reference sequence).

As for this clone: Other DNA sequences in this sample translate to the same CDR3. CDR3 DNA sequence: TGTGCCAGCAGCGTATCGGGGGGAGAAGCTTTCTTT. This translates into CASSVSGGEAFF. This chain uses TRBV9 with TRBJ1-1, with D possibly TRBD1 on 5 matching bases. Germline V gene sequence: CDR1 SGDLS, CDR2 YYNGEE. With 1 base removed from V and 8 bases from J, the gap between germline ends came to 9 bases. The CDR3 is made up of 12 amino acids.

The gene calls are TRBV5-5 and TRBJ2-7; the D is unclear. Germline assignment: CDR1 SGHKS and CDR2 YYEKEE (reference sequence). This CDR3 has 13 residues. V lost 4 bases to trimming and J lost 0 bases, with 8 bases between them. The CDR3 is CASSVVDSYEQYF. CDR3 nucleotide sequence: TGTGCCAGCAGCGTAGTGGACTCCTACGAGCAGTACTTC.

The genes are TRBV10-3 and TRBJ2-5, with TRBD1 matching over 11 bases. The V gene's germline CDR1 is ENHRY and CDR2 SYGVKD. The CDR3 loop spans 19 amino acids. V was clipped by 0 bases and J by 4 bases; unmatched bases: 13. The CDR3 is CAISESYQAGQGAGETQYF. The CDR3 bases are TGTGCCATCAGTGAGTCGTATCAGGCAGGACAGGGGGCAGGAGAGACCCAGTACTTC.

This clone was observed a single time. This CDR3 reads CASSQAQGGTDTQYF. CDR3 nucleotide sequence: TGCGCCAGCAGCCAGGCCCAGGGGGGCACAGATACGCAGTATTTT. The chain links TRBV4-1 to TRBJ2-3, with 7 nucleotides matching TRBD1. The V gene end was trimmed by 3 bases and the J gene end by 1 base; junction bases not matched to a gene: 4. This CDR3 region has 15 residues. Per the germline V gene, CDR1 is MGHRA and CDR2 is YSYEKL.

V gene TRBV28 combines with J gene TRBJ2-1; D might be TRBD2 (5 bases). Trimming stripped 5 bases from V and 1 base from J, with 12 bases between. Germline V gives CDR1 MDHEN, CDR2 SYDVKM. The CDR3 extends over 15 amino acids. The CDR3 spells CASSKREHSYNEQFF. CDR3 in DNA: TGTGCCAGCAGTAAGAGGGAGCATTCCTACAATGAGCAGTTCTTC.

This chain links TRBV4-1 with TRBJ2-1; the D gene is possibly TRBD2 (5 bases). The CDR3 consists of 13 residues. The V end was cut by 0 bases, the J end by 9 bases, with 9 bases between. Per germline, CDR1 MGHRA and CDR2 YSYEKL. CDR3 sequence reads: CASSQEREGEQFF. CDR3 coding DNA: TGCGCCAGCAGCCAAGAGAGGGAAGGTGAGCAGTTCTTC.

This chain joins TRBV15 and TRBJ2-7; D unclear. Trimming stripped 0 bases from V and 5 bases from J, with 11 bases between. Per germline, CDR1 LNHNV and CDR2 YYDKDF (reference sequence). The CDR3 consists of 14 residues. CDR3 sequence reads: CATSRESSAHEQYF. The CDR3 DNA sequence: TGTGCCACCAGCAGAGAAAGCAGTGCCCACGAGCAGTACTTC.

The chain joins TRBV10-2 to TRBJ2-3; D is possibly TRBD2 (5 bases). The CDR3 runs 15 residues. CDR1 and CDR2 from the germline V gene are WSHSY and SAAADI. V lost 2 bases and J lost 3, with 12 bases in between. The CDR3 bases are TGCGCCAGCAGTGAGACGGGATCAAGGACAGATACGCAGTATTTT. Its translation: CASSETGSRTDTQYF.